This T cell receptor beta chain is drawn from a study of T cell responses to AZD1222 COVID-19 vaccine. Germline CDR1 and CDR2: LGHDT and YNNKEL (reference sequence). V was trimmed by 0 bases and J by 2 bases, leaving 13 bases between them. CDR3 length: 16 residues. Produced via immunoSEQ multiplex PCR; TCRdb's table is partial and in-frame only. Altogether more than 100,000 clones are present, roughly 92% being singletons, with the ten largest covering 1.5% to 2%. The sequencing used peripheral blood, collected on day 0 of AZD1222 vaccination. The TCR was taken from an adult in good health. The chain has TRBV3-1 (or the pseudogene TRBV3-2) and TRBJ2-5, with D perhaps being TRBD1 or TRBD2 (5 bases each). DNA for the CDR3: TGTGCCAGCAGCCAAGAGAAGGGACGGGGACAAGAGACCCAGTACTTC. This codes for CASSQEKGRGQETQYF.